The present entry profiles one T cell receptor (beta chain) with its context. The antigen is not known. The V gene lost 0 bases and the J gene lost 3 bases, with 6 bases spanning the gap. This CDR3 is built from 13 residues. Per germline, CDR1 GTSNPN and CDR2 SVGIG (reference sequence). These data originate in a study of beta chain features in type 1 diabetes. Study in general: In all, approximately 110 million sorted cells from all samples were analyzed. Whole-study results and caveats: Across all four CD4+ subsets, people with type 1 diabetes showed modestly shorter TCRB CDR3s. cDNA sequencing could over-represent cells with high TCR expression.

cDNA synthesis used the whole RNA isolate, giving expressed TCRB sequences. This table comes from immunoSEQ multiplex PCR, and its TCRdb copy is limited to in-frame clones, with some not included. This sample has around 340,000 clones, with 7% to 10% found just once. The sequenced material came from central memory CD4+ T cells from blood. The rearrangement uses TRBV30 and TRBJ1-3; TRBD1 might be the D (6 bases). The clonotype was recovered from a man between 25 and 39 years old with type 1 diabetes. The CDR3 protein is CAWSVGGGNTIYF. The CDR3 nucleotides read TGTGCCTGGAGTGTAGGGGGTGGAAACACCATATATTTT.